Included here is one TCR beta chain sequence, with context. Its antigen is unknown. This record belongs to a study of shared clonotypes between healthy human individuals. The overall study: The donor pool was made up of two women and three men aged 18 to 49. General study results and limits: Blood was the sole source, and tissue repertoires probably differ.

When replicate PCRs were run on unsorted PBMC, they used approximately 300 ng DNA, approximately 31,000 T cell genomes. Authors' analysis steps: Without quality scores, immunoSEQ junctional reads could not be filtered like full-length reads. The protocol was immunoSEQ multiplex PCR, while the TCRdb copy is restricted to in-frame clones and leaves out a portion. D and trimming come from the DNA, and the V and J calls and clone size come from that table. In the table there are 450,000 or so clones, roughly four fifths of which are singletons. CDR3 length: 14 amino acids. V lost 3 bases and J lost 8, with 16 bases in between. CDR1 and CDR2 from the germline V gene are KGHSH and LQKENI.

This sequence was found in a woman aged 40 to 50 in good health. Some clones in this sample may be carry-over from other donors' samples. V and J are TRBV18 and TRBJ1-1, with D possibly matching TRBD1 (5 bases). Input material: PBMCs. The CDR3 DNA follows: TGTGCCAGCTCACCTGCGTCTGAATGGGGGGAAGCTTTCTTT. It is translated as CASSPASEWGEAFF.